This TCR beta chain derives from a study of monozygotic twins with inflammatory bowel disease. The CDR3 runs 15 residues. Germline V gene sequence: CDR1 MDHEN, CDR2 SYDVKM. Findings and caveats of the study: TCRbeta diversity (inverse Simpson) was lower in IBD patients than in healthy co-twins.

As to this clonotype: What it binds is unknown.

A total RNA quantity of roughly 3,400 ng went into each TCR library. Using the 5' RACE reads, TCRdb records one entry per CDR3 protein without DNA. Found here are over 150,000 distinct CDR3 sequences; the top ten clones hold 2.4%. Researchers isolated total RNA from whole blood without sorting T cells. The sample comprised blood. This chain links TRBV28 with TRBJ2-5; the TRBD1 assignment by TCRdb is unverifiable without DNA. The TCR was taken from a human donor with ulcerative colitis or Crohn's disease, or a healthy co-twin of an affected twin (not recorded which). CDR3 residues: CASNGQDRDRETQYF.